The table lists the clone carrying this T cell receptor (beta chain) with a few counts. This specimen belongs to a study of response to subunit inactivated influenza vaccine. CDR1 DFQATT and CDR2 SNEGSKA come from the germline V gene (reference sequence). Trimming shortened V by 0 bases and J by 0 bases, and 18 bases separated the two germline ends. This CDR3 has 18 residues. TCRdb reanalysed the RT-PCR reads using MiXCR and keeps one entry per CDR3 protein. The sample has 500,000 to 700,000 distinct CDR3 sequences, 20% to 25% seen once. The data also belong to a second study, concerning T cells expressing NK-cell markers. That paper notes: Beta-chain TCR cDNA was generated via 5'RACE template switching with UMIs.

This sequence joins TRBV20-1 and TRBJ2-1; D gene ambiguous. This sample comprised CD4+ T cells sorted from PBMCs, obtained 11 to 12 days after vaccination. The receptor was derived from a man aged 50 to 59 who received an inactivated influenza vaccine. The CDR3 DNA follows: TGCAGTGCTAGAGATCTGGCTGGGCGAACCGGCTCCTACAATGAGCAGTTCTTC. It yields the protein CSARDLAGRTGSYNEQFF.